This paragraph covers one TCR beta chain sequence. Per germline, CDR1 MDHEN and CDR2 SYDVKM. Trimming removed 6 bases from V and 4 bases from J, with 15 bases in between. The CDR3 spans 14 residues. The data stem from a study of blood T cell repertoires in COVID-19. The table came from immunoSEQ multiplex PCR; TCRdb's copy has only in-frame clones and leaves some out. The sample has about 70,000 clones, over 70% seen once. The clonotype originates from a human donor in a cohort sampled during active COVID-19. Sequenced: peripheral blood. The rearrangement links TRBV28 to TRBJ1-2; tentative D call: TRBD1 (5 bases). The CDR3 region has the DNA TGTGCCAGCAGGGGCGCAGACAGAACCTATGGCTACACCTTC. Amino acids: CASRGADRTYGYTF.